In this sample, the clone carrying this T cell receptor beta chain turned up a few times. There are 15 residues in the CDR3. Trimming removed 0 bases at V and 6 bases at J, with 13 bases between. Germline lookup yields CDR1 SGDLS and CDR2 YYNGEE. This entry is derived from a study of cytomegalovirus exposure and HLA in healthy donors. The PCR was carried out with 60 Vbeta primers and 13 Jbeta primers. Here immunoSEQ multiplex PCR was the method, and the copy in TCRdb shows in-frame clones only, minus some. Found here are 150,000 to 200,000 clones, over 60% of them singletons; the top ten hold about 1%.

This receptor was taken from a woman aged 40 to 49 in good health and CMV-seronegative. Sequencing was performed on PBMCs. The genes are TRBV9 and TRBJ1-5, with D perhaps TRBD1 (5 bases). CDR3 region: CASSVEPGIGQPQHF. The CDR3 DNA sequence: TGTGCCAGCAGCGTAGAACCAGGGATAGGTCAGCCCCAGCATTTT.